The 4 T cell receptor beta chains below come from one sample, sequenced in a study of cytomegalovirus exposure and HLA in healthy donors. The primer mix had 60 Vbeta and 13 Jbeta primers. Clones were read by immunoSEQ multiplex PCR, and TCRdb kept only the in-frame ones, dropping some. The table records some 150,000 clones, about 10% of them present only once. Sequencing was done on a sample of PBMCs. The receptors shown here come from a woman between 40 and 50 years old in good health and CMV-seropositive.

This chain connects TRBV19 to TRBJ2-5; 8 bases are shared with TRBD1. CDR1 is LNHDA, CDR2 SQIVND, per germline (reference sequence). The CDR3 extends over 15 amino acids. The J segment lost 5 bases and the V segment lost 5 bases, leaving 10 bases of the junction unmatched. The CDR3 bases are TGTGCCAGTAGTTATACACCGGACAGGGTTGAGACCCAGTACTTC. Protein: CASSYTPDRVETQYF. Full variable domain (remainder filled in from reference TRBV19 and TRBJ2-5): DGGITQSPKYLFRKEGQNVTLSCEQNLNHDAMYWYRQDPGQGLRLIYYSQIVNDFQKGDIAEGYSVSREKKESFPLTVTSAQKNPTAFYLCASSYTPDRVETQYFGPGTRLLVL.

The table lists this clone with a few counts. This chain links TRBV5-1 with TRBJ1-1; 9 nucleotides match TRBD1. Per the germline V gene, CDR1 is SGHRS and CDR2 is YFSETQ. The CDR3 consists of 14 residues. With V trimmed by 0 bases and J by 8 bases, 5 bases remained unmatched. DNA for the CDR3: TGCGCCAGCAGCTTGGTATGGACAGGGGAAGAAGCTTTCTTT. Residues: CASSLVWTGEEAFF. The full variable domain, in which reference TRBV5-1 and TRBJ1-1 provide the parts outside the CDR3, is KAGVTQTPRYLIKTRGQQVTLSCSPISGHRSVSWYQQTPGQGLQFLFEYFSETQRNKGNFPGRFSGRQFSNSRSEMNVSTLELGDSALYLCASSLVWTGEEAFFGQGTRLTVV.

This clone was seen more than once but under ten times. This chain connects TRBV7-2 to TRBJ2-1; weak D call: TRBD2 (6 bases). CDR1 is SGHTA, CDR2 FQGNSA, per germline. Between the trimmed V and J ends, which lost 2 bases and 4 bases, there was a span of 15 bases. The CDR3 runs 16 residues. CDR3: CASSLLARLGYNEQFF. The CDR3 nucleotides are TGTGCCAGCAGCTTACTCGCGAGACTAGGTTACAATGAGCAGTTCTTC.

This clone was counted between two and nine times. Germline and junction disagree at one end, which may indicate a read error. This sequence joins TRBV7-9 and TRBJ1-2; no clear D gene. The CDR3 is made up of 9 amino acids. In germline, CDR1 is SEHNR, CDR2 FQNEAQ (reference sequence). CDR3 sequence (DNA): TGTGCCAGCAGCTTAGAGGGAGAATTC. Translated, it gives CASSLEGEF.